This T cell receptor (beta chain) was obtained from a study of blood T cell repertoires in COVID-19. Using immunoSEQ multiplex PCR, the repertoire was profiled, and TCRdb retains in-frame clones only, with some absent. The table includes around 270,000 clones, over 75% detected once. CDR3 length: 14 residues. V was clipped by 2 bases and J by 3 bases; unmatched bases: 1. Germline V gene lookup returns CDR1 MRHNA and CDR2 SNTAGT. This sequence was found in a woman aged 25-40 years who had recovered from COVID-19. The V call is TRBV6-4, the J call TRBJ2-1, with 7 bases lining up with TRBD2. Sequencing used PBMCs or T cells enriched from blood (not recorded which). The CDR3 nucleotides read TGTGCCAGCAGTGACGGGGGGGACTACAATGAGCAGTTCTTC. Amino acid sequence: CASSDGGDYNEQFF.